The entry below describes one T cell receptor (beta chain). The second PCR ran about 6 to 12 cycles with a sample-barcoded 5' primer and J-beta primers. TCRdb used MiXCR to reprocess the 5' RACE reads, holding one entry per CDR3 protein. The repertoire includes hundreds of thousands of distinct CDR3 sequences, 45% to 60% of them detected once, and roughly 13% sits in the top ten. With 2 bases removed from V and 5 bases from J, the gap between germline ends came to 10 bases. CDR3 length: 13 amino acids. Germline V gives CDR1 MNHEY, CDR2 SVGAGI. This specimen comes from a study of blood T cells in healthy people across ages.

V usage is TRBV6-5 and J usage is TRBJ2-7; perhaps TRBD2 as D (5 bases). The specimen was blood. The TCR sequence derives from a woman of 80 years or more in good health. The CDR3 DNA reads TGTGCCAGCAGTTACATGGGCGGGCACGAGCAGTACTTC. Its protein is CASSYMGGHEQYF.